One and the same sample provided the 27 T cell receptor beta chains below, sequenced in a study of T cell repertoires in ileal Crohn's disease (dated by TCRdb to about 2019). The time point label for this specimen denotes: neoterminal ileum biopsy at postoperative endoscopy, about 6 months after surgery. Library preparation was by the immunoSEQ multiplex PCR assay. TCRdb limited this immuneACCESS table to in-frame rearrangements with V and J called. A share of clones is missing; checked studies link under half to unresolved V genes, and the rest is unexplained. The sample contains around 13,000 clones, around two thirds of them found a single time. The top ten clones comprise about 8.7% of the sample. Sequenced input: ileal tissue. The receptors derive from an adult with Crohn's disease.

Only a few counts were recorded for this clone. The chain has TRBV7-3 and TRBJ2-1; 9 bases fit TRBD2. The CDR3 sequence is 16 residues long. Germline values: CDR1 SGHTA, CDR2 FQGTGA. Trimming removed 5 bases from V and 9 bases from J; junction bases left unmatched: 14. CDR3 DNA: TGTGCCAGCAGCCCCACTGTCGCTAGCGGGGTCGGTGAGCAGTTCTTC. The encoded protein is CASSPTVASGVGEQFF.

Only one count was recorded for this clone. This chain links TRBV6-1 with TRBJ1-6, with D perhaps TRBD1 (5 bases). V lost 4 bases to trimming and J lost 5 bases, with 18 bases between them. Germline CDR1 and CDR2: MNHNS and SASEGT. CDR3 size: 17 residues. CDR3 DNA sequence: TGTGCCAGCAGTGCTTTATCGGGGCCGAGTAATAATTCACCCCTCCACTTT. Its protein is CASSALSGPSNNSPLHF.

The V and J genes are TRBV19 and TRBJ2-7; no clear D. The germline gives CDR1 LNHDA, CDR2 SQIVND (reference sequence). Trimming shortened V by 2 bases and J by 4 bases, and 21 bases separated the two germline ends. There are 17 residues in the CDR3. The CDR3 protein is CASSIRHSSFLRYEQYF. CDR3 sequence (DNA): TGTGCCAGTAGTATACGGCACAGCAGTTTCCTAAGGTACGAGCAGTACTTC. The full variable domain, its missing parts supplied by reference TRBV19 and TRBJ2-7, is DGGITQSPKYLFRKEGQNVTLSCEQNLNHDAMYWYRQDPGQGLRLIYYSQIVNDFQKGDIAEGYSVSREKKESFPLTVTSAQKNPTAFYLCASSIRHSSFLRYEQYFGPGTRLTVT.

In regard to this clone: This sample also contains other DNA sequences that code for the same CDR3. The chain combines TRBV7-9 with TRBJ1-5; 10 bases align to TRBD1. CDR1 SEHNR and CDR2 FQNEAQ come from the germline V gene (reference sequence). The CDR3 extends over 18 amino acids. Trimming removed 0 bases from V and 0 bases from J; junction bases left unmatched: 5. CDR3 sequence reads: CASSLAPGQGYSNQPQHF. DNA of the CDR3: TGTGCCAGCAGCTTAGCCCCGGGACAGGGGTATAGCAATCAGCCCCAGCATTTT.

In this sample, this clone turned up a few times. The CDR3 protein is CASSPGVSGGRRDTQYF. CDR3 nucleotide sequence: TGTGCCAGCAGCCCGGGGGTTAGCGGGGGGAGGCGAGATACGCAGTATTTT. This chain uses TRBV9 with TRBJ2-3; 10 positions match TRBD2. The CDR3 length is 17 residues. Trimming cost V 4 bases and J 5 bases; bases outside gene matches: 13. Germline CDR1 is SGDLS and CDR2 is YYNGEE.

The V call is TRBV7-9, the J call TRBJ2-7, with 7 bases that match TRBD1. V was clipped by 5 bases and J by 3 bases; unmatched bases: 7. The CDR3 loop spans 14 amino acids. Per the germline V gene, CDR1 is SEHNR and CDR2 is FQNEAQ (reference sequence). The CDR3 DNA sequence: TGTGCCAGCAGCCCGTGGACAGGCCGCTACGAGCAGTACTTC. Translating it yields CASSPWTGRYEQYF.

CDR3 sequence (DNA): TGTGCCAGCAGCCTTAGTGGTGCCGGGGTCTCTGGAAACACCATATATTTT. Its translation is CASSLSGAGVSGNTIYF. The chain recombines TRBV7-6 with TRBJ1-3; D not certain. The V end lost 5 bases, the J end lost 0 bases, and 17 bases lay between the germline ends. Per the germline V gene, CDR1 is SGHVS and CDR2 is FNYEAQ. This CDR3 spans 17 amino acids.

V gene TRBV6-1 combines with J gene TRBJ1-1; D is perhaps TRBD1 (5 bases). Per the germline V gene, CDR1 is MNHNS and CDR2 is SASEGT. The CDR3 totals 13 residues. Trimming shortened V by 8 bases and J by 4 bases, and 14 bases separated the two germline ends. DNA for the CDR3: TGTGCCAGCCTGGGGGGTTTCGGCACTGAAGCTTTCTTT. Translation gives CASLGGFGTEAFF.

The rearrangement uses TRBV2 and TRBJ2-2, with TRBD1 matching 9 bases. The ends lost 6 bases at V and 3 bases at J; junction bases unmatched: 11. The CDR3 is made up of 17 amino acids. Germline V lookup: CDR1 SNHLY, CDR2 FYNNEI. The CDR3 sequence is CASRGATDRGYTGELFF. The CDR3 DNA reads TGTGCCAGCAGGGGGGCTACCGACAGGGGGTACACCGGGGAGCTGTTTTTT.

This chain links TRBV11-2 with TRBJ2-7, with D perhaps assigned TRBD1 or TRBD2 (5 bases each). The germline V gene encodes CDR1 SGHAT and CDR2 FQNNGV. V lost 7 bases to trimming and J lost 3 bases, with 16 bases between them. The CDR3 covers 14 residues. This chain's CDR3 is CASTPSGPNYEQYF. CDR3 in DNA: TGTGCCAGCACCCCATCGGGGCCCAACTACGAGCAGTACTTC.

The chain has TRBV5-1 and TRBJ1-2; D call uncertain. This CDR3 region has 13 residues. CDR1 is SGHRS, CDR2 YFSETQ, per germline. V was trimmed by 0 bases and J by 1 base, leaving 4 bases between them. The CDR3 is CASSLDSNYGYTF. The CDR3 coding sequence is TGCGCCAGCAGCTTGGACAGTAACTATGGCTACACCTTC.

The V gene is TRBV18, the J gene TRBJ1-1; tentatively, D is TRBD1 (5 bases). Per the germline V gene, CDR1 is KGHSH and CDR2 is LQKENI. The CDR3 totals 14 residues. Trimming shortened V by 3 bases and J by 5 bases, and 13 bases separated the two germline ends. CDR3 sequence: CASSPSGADTEAFF. CDR3 nucleotides: TGTGCCAGCTCACCGTCCGGGGCGGATACTGAAGCTTTCTTT. The whole variable domain, remainder taken from reference TRBV18 and TRBJ1-1, is NAGVMQNPRHLVRRRGQEARLRCSPMKGHSHVYWYRQLPEEGLKFMVYLQKENIIDESGMPKERFSAEFPKEGPSILRIQQVVRGDSAAYFCASSPSGADTEAFFGQGTRLTVV.

In its sample, this clone was seen a few times. The chain carries TRBV2 and TRBJ1-6, with D perhaps TRBD1 (5 bases). The CDR3 sequence is 13 residues long. V was clipped by 6 bases and J by 6 bases, with 9 bases between them. CDR1 SNHLY and CDR2 FYNNEI come from the germline V gene. This chain's CDR3 is CASRDSFNSPLHF. The CDR3 DNA reads TGTGCCAGCAGAGACAGTTTTAATTCACCCCTCCACTTT.

V usage is TRBV11-1 and J usage is TRBJ2-1; tentative D call: TRBD1 (5 bases). The CDR3 runs to 16 residues. The germline V and J ends were trimmed by 0 bases and 1 base, with 10 bases remaining between them. Germline V lookup: CDR1 SGHAT, CDR2 FQDESV (reference sequence). CDR3 amino acids: CASSLAQGSSYNEQFF. The CDR3 nucleotides are TGTGCCAGCAGCTTAGCTCAGGGATCTTCCTACAATGAGCAGTTCTTC.

This clone was observed once. V and J are TRBV10-3 and TRBJ1-2; D may be TRBD1 (6 bases). The CDR3 is made up of 13 amino acids. V was clipped by 2 bases and J by 13 bases, with 17 bases between them. The germline V gene has CDR1 ENHRY and CDR2 SYGVKD. CDR3 residues: CAISEIIQGGSTF. The CDR3 DNA sequence: TGTGCCATCAGTGAGATTATACAGGGAGGGTCCACCTTC.

The V and J genes are TRBV27 and TRBJ2-2; the D gene is possibly TRBD1 (5 bases). From germline, CDR1 is MNHEY and CDR2 SMNVEV (reference sequence). CDR3 length: 15 residues. The V and J ends lost 6 bases and 1 base respectively, with 12 bases between them. CDR3 sequence reads: CASSSTQGNTGELFF. CDR3 DNA: TGTGCCAGCAGCTCGACGCAGGGGAACACCGGGGAGCTGTTTTTT.

V gene TRBV7-2 combines with J gene TRBJ2-1; D gene uncertain. Trimming left V 5 bases short and J 4 bases short, with 9 bases between. The germline gives CDR1 SGHTA, CDR2 FQGNSA. CDR3 length equals 13 residues. CDR3 sequence (DNA): TGTGCCAGCAGCCTCCTAATATACAATGAGCAGTTCTTC. It encodes CASSLLIYNEQFF. Based on the CDR3 plus reference TRBV7-2 and TRBJ2-1, the full variable domain is GAGVSQSPSNKVTEKGKDVELRCDPISGHTALYWYRQSLGQGLEFLIYFQGNSAPDKSGLPSDRFSAERTGGSVSTLTIQRTQQEDSAVYLCASSLLIYNEQFFGPGTRLTVL.

This clone has just a few counts. The chain has TRBV5-1 and TRBJ1-1, with 7 bases fitting TRBD1. Per germline, CDR1 SGHRS and CDR2 YFSETQ. The ends lost 0 bases at V and 0 bases at J; junction bases unmatched: 5. The CDR3 is 16 amino acids. CDR3 residues: CASSLAFRGMNTEAFF. The CDR3 DNA sequence: TGCGCCAGCAGCTTGGCATTCAGGGGGATGAACACTGAAGCTTTCTTT.

The chain is built from TRBV2 and TRBJ1-2, with 8 bases lining up with TRBD1. This CDR3 is 13 amino acids long. Per germline, CDR1 SNHLY and CDR2 FYNNEI. The ends lost 6 bases at V and 6 bases at J; junction bases unmatched: 6. The CDR3 nucleotides are TGTGCCAGCAGGATGACAGGGGAGGATGGCTACACCTTC. Protein product: CASRMTGEDGYTF. Full variable domain (outside the CDR3, taken from reference TRBV2 and TRBJ1-2): EPEVTQTPSHQVTQMGQEVILRCVPISNHLYFYWYRQILGQKVEFLVSFYNNEISEKSEIFDDQFSVERPDGSNFTLKIRSTKLEDSAMYFCASRMTGEDGYTFGSGTRLTVV.

The chain recombines TRBV5-4 with TRBJ2-3, with TRBD2 matching over 7 bases. J lost 3 bases, V lost 0 bases, and 7 bases had no gene match. The CDR3 loop spans 16 amino acids. Looked up from germline, CDR1 is SGHNT and CDR2 is YYREEE (reference sequence). In nucleotides, the CDR3 is TGTGCCAGCAGCTTGGCGGGGGGAGTTACGACAGATACGCAGTATTTT. Amino acids: CASSLAGGVTTDTQYF.

This rearrangement joins TRBV11-3 to TRBJ2-2; D call uncertain. Trimming took 4 bases from V and 2 from J, leaving 2 bases between them. The CDR3 runs 12 residues. CDR1 SGHNT and CDR2 YENEEA come from the germline V gene. The CDR3 reads CASSSNTGELFF. The CDR3 DNA is TGTGCCAGCAGCTCTAACACCGGGGAGCTGTTTTTT.

This clone has a single count. The chain has TRBV6-5 and TRBJ1-2, with D perhaps TRBD1 (5 bases). Per germline, CDR1 MNHEY and CDR2 SVGAGI. The germline V and J ends were trimmed by 6 bases and 3 bases, with 11 bases remaining between them. This CDR3 is built from 13 residues. The CDR3 protein is CASRGLSDYGYTF. The CDR3 DNA is TGTGCCAGCAGGGGGCTCAGTGACTATGGCTACACCTTC.

The V and J genes are TRBV11-1 and TRBJ2-3; TRBD2 aligns across 14 bases. V was clipped by 7 bases and J by 6 bases; unmatched bases: 6. The CDR3 covers 15 residues. Germline V gene data show CDR1 as SGHAT and CDR2 as FQDESV (reference sequence). The CDR3 DNA follows: TGTGCCAGCACCCGACTAGCGGGGGGGAAGGATACGCAGTATTTT. Protein sequence: CASTRLAGGKDTQYF.

The chain is built from TRBV5-6 and TRBJ2-4, with TRBD1 matching 8 bases. The CDR3 runs 18 residues. V dropped 1 base and J dropped 0; count of bases not matched to a gene: 9. The germline CDR1 and CDR2 sequences are SGHDT and YYEEEE. CDR3 coding DNA: TGTGCCAGCAGCTTGTACAAGGACAGGGCTTTAGCCAAAAACATTCAGTACTTC. This codes for CASSLYKDRALAKNIQYF.

This clone is termed large (0.1 to 1%). V gene TRBV6-1 combines with J gene TRBJ1-1; no definite D call. The CDR3 consists of 10 residues. V was cut by 10 bases and J by 10 bases, with 13 bases left in between. Germline CDR1 and CDR2: MNHNS and SASEGT. This CDR3 reads CATHWIGAFF. CDR3 coding DNA: TGTGCCACCCATTGGATCGGAGCTTTCTTT.

This chain connects TRBV10-2 to TRBJ2-3; 13 nucleotides align to TRBD2. The CDR3 runs to 14 residues. CDR1 is WSHSY and CDR2 is SAAADI in the germline V gene. With V trimmed by 4 bases and J by 11 bases, 6 bases remained unmatched. Written as DNA, the CDR3 is TGCGCCAGCAGTGGGACTAGCGGGGGCCACAAGCAGTATTTT. Its translation: CASSGTSGGHKQYF.

V gene TRBV28 combines with J gene TRBJ1-4; 9 bases align to TRBD1. With V trimmed by 5 bases and J by 7 bases, 14 bases remained unmatched. The CDR3 length is 17 residues. Germline assignment: CDR1 MDHEN and CDR2 SYDVKM. CDR3 nucleotides: TGTGCCAGCAGTCCCGGACAGGGGAGGAGAGGAAGTGAAAAACTGTTTTTT. Protein: CASSPGQGRRGSEKLFF.